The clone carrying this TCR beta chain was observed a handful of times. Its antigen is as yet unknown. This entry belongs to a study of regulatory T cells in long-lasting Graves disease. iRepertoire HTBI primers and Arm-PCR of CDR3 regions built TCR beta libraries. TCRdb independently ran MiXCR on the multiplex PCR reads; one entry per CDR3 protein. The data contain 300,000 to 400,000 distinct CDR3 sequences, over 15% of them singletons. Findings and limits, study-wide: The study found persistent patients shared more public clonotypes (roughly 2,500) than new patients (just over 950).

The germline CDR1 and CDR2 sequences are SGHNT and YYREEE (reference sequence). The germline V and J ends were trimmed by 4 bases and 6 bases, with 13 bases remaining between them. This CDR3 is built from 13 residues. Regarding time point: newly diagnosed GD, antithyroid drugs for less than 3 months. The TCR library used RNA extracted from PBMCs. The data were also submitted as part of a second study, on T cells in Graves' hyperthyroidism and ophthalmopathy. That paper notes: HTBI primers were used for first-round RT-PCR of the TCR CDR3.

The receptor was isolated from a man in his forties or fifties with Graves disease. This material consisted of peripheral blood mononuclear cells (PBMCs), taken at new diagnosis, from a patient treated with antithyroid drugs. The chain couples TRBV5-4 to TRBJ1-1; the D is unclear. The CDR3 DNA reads TGTGCCAGCAGCAAAAAGACCGATCCTGAAGCTTTCTTT. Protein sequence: CASSKKTDPEAFF.